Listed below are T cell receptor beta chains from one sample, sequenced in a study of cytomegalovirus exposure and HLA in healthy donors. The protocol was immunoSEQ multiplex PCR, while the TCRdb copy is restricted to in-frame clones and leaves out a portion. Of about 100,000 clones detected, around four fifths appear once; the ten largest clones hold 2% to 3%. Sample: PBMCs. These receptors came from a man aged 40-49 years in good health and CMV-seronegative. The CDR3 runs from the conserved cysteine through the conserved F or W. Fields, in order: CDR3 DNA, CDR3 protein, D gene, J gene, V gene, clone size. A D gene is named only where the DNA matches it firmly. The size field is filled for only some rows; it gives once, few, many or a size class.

TGTGCCAGCAGCGAAGGCCTCAGACAGAGTGACGCTGAAGCTTTCTTT	CASSEGLRQSDAEAFF	NA	TRBJ1-1	TRBV9	NA
TGTGCCAGCAGCCAAGAAACAGGGGCTTCCCCCTATGGCTACACCTTC	CASSQETGASPYGYTF	TRBD1	TRBJ1-2	TRBV4-2	NA
TGTGCCAGCAGCCAAGCATATACGGGGCGGGACAGGGAGGAAGATACGCAGTATTTT	CASSQAYTGRDREEDTQYF	TRBD1	TRBJ2-3	TRBV14	NA
TGTGCCAGCAGCCAAAAGGGGAGGAAATACAATGAGCAGTTCTTC	CASSQKGRKYNEQFF	NA	TRBJ2-1	TRBV14	NA
TGCGCCAGCAGCTTGGAAGCACCCTCACCCCTCCACTTT	CASSLEAPSPLHF	NA	TRBJ1-6	TRBV5-1	NA
TGTGCCAGCAGTCTACAGAATTACGAGCAGTACTTC	CASSLQNYEQYF	NA	TRBJ2-7	TRBV2	NA
TGTGCCAGCAGTGGACAGGGAGAGACCCAGTACTTC	CASSGQGETQYF	TRBD1	TRBJ2-5	TRBV2	once
TGTGCCAGCAGCGGGGGGACAGGTGTTATCTATGGCTACACCTTC	CASSGGTGVIYGYTF	TRBD1	TRBJ1-2	TRBV5-4	once
TGTGCCAGCAGCATATACGGTTACAATGAGCAGTTCTTC	CASSIYGYNEQFF	NA	TRBJ2-1	TRBV7-2	NA
TGCGCCAGCAGCCAAGTGCACCAGAAACTAGCGGGGGGATCCTACGAGCAGTACTTC	CASSQVHQKLAGGSYEQYF	TRBD2	TRBJ2-7	TRBV4-3	NA
TGTGCCAGCAGCTTTATCAACACTGAAGCTTTCTTT	CASSFINTEAFF	NA	TRBJ1-1	TRBV7-9	NA
TGTGCCAGTAGTCTCGAGACTAGCGGGGGCGAGCAGTTCTTC	CASSLETSGGEQFF	TRBD2	TRBJ2-1	TRBV19	NA
TGTGCCAGCGTACTTTCGACAGGTAGCTCCTACAATGAGCAGTTCTTC	CASVLSTGSSYNEQFF	NA	TRBJ2-1	TRBV7-8	few
TGCGCCAGCAGTGATCCCCTACGCGGGAGCTCCAATGAGCAGTTCTTC	CASSDPLRGSSNEQFF	TRBD2	TRBJ2-1	TRBV10-2	once
TGTGCCAGCTCACCACCCTCTGCAGGGTATAGGAACACTGAAGCTTTCTTT	CASSPPSAGYRNTEAFF	NA	TRBJ1-1	TRBV18	NA
TGCGCCAGCAGCCAGGGACTAGCGGGTCTCCAAGAGACCCAGTACTTC	CASSQGLAGLQETQYF	TRBD2	TRBJ2-5	TRBV5-1	once
TGCAGCGTTGACTCGGGGGCTGAAGCTTTCTTT	CSVDSGAEAFF	NA	TRBJ1-1	TRBV29-1	once
TGTGCCAGCAGCCAAGAACTAGAGGCGGGGGGGCCGGGCGAGCAGTACTTC	CASSQELEAGGPGEQYF	TRBD2	TRBJ2-7	TRBV14	NA
TGCGCCGCATCTGGTGACAGGGGCCGATGGGACTATGGCTACACCTTC	CAASGDRGRWDYGYTF	TRBD1	TRBJ1-2	TRBV10-2	NA